Below, one T cell receptor (beta chain) is given with its context. This sample stems from a study of CD8 T cells in Susac syndrome. The TEMRA cells underwent FACS enrichment, while the CD8+ and CD4+ T cells underwent negative isolation. The CDR3 sequence is 18 residues long. Per germline, CDR1 PRHDT and CDR2 FYEKMQ (reference sequence). V trimming: 4 bases; J trimming: 4 bases; junction bases outside the gene matches: 18. Reverse transcription used about 0.45 to 1 ug RNA and random hexamers. MiXCR, applied by TCRdb to the immunoSEQ multiplex PCR reads, yields one record per CDR3 protein. The sample has some 60,000 distinct CDR3 sequences; roughly nine tenths are singletons.

Sequencing input: CD8+ T cells from PBMCs. V gene TRBV13 combines with J gene TRBJ1-1, with 7 bases that match TRBD1. The receptor was isolated from a human donor in good health. The CDR3 loop reads CASSSIEGAEVSVTEAFF. For the CDR3, the DNA is TGTGCCAGCAGCTCCATTGAGGGGGCTGAGGTATCGGTCACTGAAGCTTTCTTT.